This TCR beta chain was obtained from a study of cytomegalovirus exposure and HLA in healthy donors. The PCR was carried out with 60 Vbeta primers and 13 Jbeta primers. Here immunoSEQ multiplex PCR was the method, and the copy in TCRdb shows in-frame clones only, minus some. The sample lists approximately 76,000 clones; more than 65% were seen once. The study, taken as a whole, reports: Among CMV-associated TCR beta chains, most appeared HLA-restricted in a later analysis.

As for this clone: Its specificity is not known.

The CDR3 length is 15 residues. After removal of 5 bases from V and 2 bases from J, the junction contained 6 bases not matched to a gene. The germline V gene has CDR1 SGHVS and CDR2 FQNEAQ. The rearrangement joins TRBV7-8 to TRBJ1-5; 7 bases map to TRBD1. The source of this sequence is a woman in her 40s in good health and CMV-seropositive. The sequenced sample was PBMCs. CDR3 sequence reads: CASSVGGLGNQPQHF. The CDR3 DNA is TGTGCCAGCAGCGTAGGGGGCCTGGGCAATCAGCCCCAGCATTTT.